These T cell receptor beta chains were read from a single sample in a study of monozygotic twins with inflammatory bowel disease. TCRdb derives one entry per CDR3 protein from the 5' RACE reads, leaving out DNA. There are around 450,000 distinct CDR3 sequences in the sample, with more than 2% held by the top ten. Sequencing input: blood. These receptors originate from a human donor with ulcerative colitis or Crohn's disease, or a healthy co-twin of an affected twin (not recorded which). Each CDR3 is given with its conserved first and last residue.

TRBV7-6	TRBJ1-2	CASSEGGGYTF
TRBV5-5	TRBJ2-5	CASSRRAYRESGETQYF
TRBV7-9	TRBJ2-2	CASSTTRGNTGELFF
TRBV28	TRBJ2-2	CASKRGGTGELFF
TRBV12-3/TRBV12-4	TRBJ1-3	CASRPSSSDTIYF
TRBV20-1	TRBJ1-3	CSRSSGNTIYF
TRBV6-2/TRBV6-3	TRBJ1-2	CASSFHRQRNYGYTF
TRBV7-2	TRBJ2-7	CASSSGAGAPYEQYF
TRBV5-1	TRBJ1-2	CASSRDVPGQGVPNYGYTF
TRBV7-2	TRBJ1-2	CAAMGLYGYTF
TRBV29-1	TRBJ1-2	CSVGMTGGNPNYGYTF
TRBV29-1	TRBJ1-1	CSGVQGRSTEAFF
TRBV5-1	TRBJ2-7	CASNLDGSYEQYF
TRBV20-1	TRBJ2-5	CSAQKDRVIETQYF
TRBV11-1	TRBJ1-3	CASSLEGVRTGGSGNTIYF
TRBV29-1	TRBJ2-1	CSAGRAGVWNEQFF
TRBV9	TRBJ2-2	CASSELPGLAGIGTGELFF
TRBV12-3/TRBV12-4	TRBJ2-3	CASRWGTQYTDTQYF
TRBV20-1	TRBJ1-5	CRAGSFNQPQHF
TRBV5-1	TRBJ2-3	CASSLGGGAFRDTQYF
TRBV12-3/TRBV12-4	TRBJ2-5	CASSLRVQETQYF
TRBV7-9	TRBJ2-1	CASSKQNEQFF
TRBV11-1	TRBJ2-1	CASSLAPVNFGGLAGYEQFF
TRBV6-4	TRBJ1-1	CASSEGQGREALF
TRBV25-1	TRBJ1-2	CASSEIPMAGVDGYTF
TRBV4-3	TRBJ1-2	CASSQAGTNYGYTF
TRBV4-3	TRBJ2-2	CASSQQTGLGTGELFF
TRBV6-5	TRBJ1-2	CASSYSTGTGNYGYTF
TRBV18	TRBJ2-2	CASSPQSGSNTGELFF